The next 18 T cell receptor beta chains were all read from a single sample in a study of cytomegalovirus exposure and HLA in healthy donors. Use of 60 Vbeta and 13 Jbeta primers characterized the PCR. The protocol was immunoSEQ multiplex PCR, while the TCRdb copy is restricted to in-frame clones and leaves out a portion. The table lists about 48,000 clones. The sequenced sample consisted of PBMCs. The receptors stem from a male donor in good health and CMV-seropositive.

The CDR3: CASSTRDYHTDTQYF. CDR3 sequence (DNA): TGTGCCAGCAGTACCCGGGACTATCACACAGATACGCAGTATTTT. The rearrangement uses TRBV6-5 and TRBJ2-3, with 7 bases identical to TRBD2. Losses at the gene ends were 5 bases for V and 2 bases for J; bases not matched to a gene: 7. This CDR3 is built from 15 residues. Looked up from germline, CDR1 is MNHEY and CDR2 is SVGAGI.

The rearrangement links TRBV27 to TRBJ2-5, with TRBD2 matching over 11 bases. The CDR3 has 15 amino acids. CDR1 MNHEY and CDR2 SMNVEV come from the germline V gene (reference sequence). V dropped 8 bases and J dropped 4; count of bases not matched to a gene: 9. The CDR3 loop is CASGRLAGLLETQYF. Here the CDR3 DNA reads TGTGCCAGCGGTCGACTAGCGGGGCTATTAGAGACCCAGTACTTC.

V and J are TRBV9 and TRBJ2-1; possible D gene TRBD2, 6 bases. Trimming removed 8 bases from V and 3 bases from J, with 12 bases in between. Germline lookup yields CDR1 SGDLS and CDR2 YYNGEE. The CDR3 is made up of 13 amino acids. CDR3 in amino acids: CASGGSIYNEQFF. CDR3 nucleotide sequence: TGTGCCAGTGGGGGGAGTATCTACAATGAGCAGTTCTTC.

This chain links TRBV19 with TRBJ2-1, with 7 bases identical to TRBD2. V shed 0 bases and J 3 bases; nucleotides not matched to a gene: 5. Germline V gives CDR1 LNHDA, CDR2 SQIVND (reference sequence). The CDR3 has 16 amino acids. The CDR3 nucleotides are TGTGCCAGTAGTATAGATCGCGGGGGACGCTACAATGAGCAGTTCTTC. Amino acid sequence: CASSIDRGGRYNEQFF.

V usage is TRBV10-3 and J usage is TRBJ2-7; TRBD2 aligns across 14 bases. Trimming took 0 bases from V and 2 from J; bases not matched to a gene: 6. The germline V gene encodes CDR1 ENHRY and CDR2 SYGVKD. The CDR3 runs 18 residues. CDR3 coding DNA: TGTGCCATCAGTGAGTCGCGGACTAGCGGGGGGATAGCCTACGAGCAGTACTTC. It is translated as CAISESRTSGGIAYEQYF.

The gene calls are TRBV13 and TRBJ2-7; TRBD2 aligns across 9 bases. Per the germline V gene, CDR1 is PRHDT and CDR2 is FYEKMQ (reference sequence). This CDR3 is 16 amino acids long. V was pared by 2 bases and J by 0 bases, with 5 bases of the junction left unmatched. The CDR3 is CASSLLAGDLSYEQYF. The DNA of the CDR3 is TGTGCCAGCAGCTTATTAGCGGGGGACCTCTCCTACGAGCAGTACTTC.

The V call is TRBV11-2, the J call TRBJ1-1; D remains unclear. V was pared by 2 bases and J by 0 bases, with 16 bases between. This CDR3 has 17 amino acids. CDR1 is SGHAT and CDR2 is FQNNGV in the germline V gene. The chain's CDR3 is CASSLPSAQAMNTEAFF. The CDR3, as DNA: TGTGCCAGCAGCTTACCCTCAGCCCAGGCCATGAACACTGAAGCTTTCTTT.

The rearrangement uses TRBV7-8 and TRBJ1-1; the D gene is possibly TRBD1 (5 bases). The length of the CDR3 is 15 residues. Trimming took off 5 bases at V and 1 base at J, with 14 bases between the two ends. Per germline, CDR1 SGHVS and CDR2 FQNEAQ. This CDR3 reads CASSGSEGRNTEAFF. CDR3 coding DNA: TGTGCCAGCAGCGGATCGGAGGGGAGGAACACTGAAGCTTTCTTT.

This chain connects TRBV6-1 to TRBJ1-1; no firm D call. The V and J ends lost 2 bases and 4 bases respectively, with 11 bases between them. Germline V gene data show CDR1 as MNHNS and CDR2 as SASEGT. CDR3 length equals 14 residues. CDR3 nucleotide sequence: TGTGCCAGCAGTGAAAACGAGGGAGGCACTGAAGCTTTCTTT. Protein: CASSENEGGTEAFF.

This chain links TRBV9 with TRBJ1-6; perhaps TRBD1 as D (5 bases). The CDR3 contains 15 residues. In germline, CDR1 is SGDLS, CDR2 YYNGEE. V was pared by 1 base and J by 7 bases, with 12 bases between. The CDR3, as DNA: TGTGCCAGCAGCGTACATTTGACAGAAAATTCACCCCTCCACTTT. Its protein product is CASSVHLTENSPLHF.

The chain recombines TRBV4-1 with TRBJ1-1; D gene unclear. Germline CDR1 reads MGHRA; CDR2 reads YSYEKL. Trimming took 2 bases from V and 4 from J, leaving 11 bases between them. The CDR3 is made up of 14 amino acids. CDR3 loop: CASSQLTEGTEAFF. The CDR3 region has the DNA TGCGCCAGCAGCCAATTGACCGAGGGCACTGAAGCTTTCTTT.

This chain links TRBV11-3 with TRBJ2-1; D not certain. Germline CDR1 and CDR2: SGHNT and YENEEA. The CDR3 extends over 13 amino acids. The V and J ends lost 3 bases and 6 bases respectively, with 9 bases between them. The CDR3 bases are TGTGCCAGCAGCTTTCTACACAGCAATGAGCAGTTCTTC. The encoded protein is CASSFLHSNEQFF.

This CDR3 reads CASSPVAPGYGYTF. CDR3 coding DNA: TGTGCCAGCAGCCCCGTGGCCCCAGGATATGGCTACACCTTC. The rearrangement links TRBV5-6 to TRBJ1-2; no definite D call. CDR3 size: 14 residues. CDR1 is SGHDT, CDR2 YYEEEE, per germline. V lost 4 bases and J 5 bases, leaving 15 bases between the germline ends.

The chain recombines TRBV11-2 with TRBJ2-1; D unresolved. Germline V lookup: CDR1 SGHAT, CDR2 FQNNGV. The CDR3 covers 15 residues. Trimming removed 5 bases at V and 7 bases at J, with 18 bases between. In DNA form, the CDR3 reads TGTGCCAGCAGCCCAAAGGAACTGCCCGGGAATGAGCAGTTCTTC. It yields the protein CASSPKELPGNEQFF.

The chain is built from TRBV9 and TRBJ2-5; 9 nucleotides align to TRBD1. This CDR3 has 15 residues. J lost 0 bases, V lost 7 bases, and 7 bases had no gene match. In germline, CDR1 is SGDLS, CDR2 YYNGEE. CDR3 residues: CASGGTGSYQETQYF. The CDR3 DNA sequence: TGTGCCAGCGGGGGGACAGGGTCTTACCAAGAGACCCAGTACTTC. Variable domain in full (rest from reference TRBV9 and TRBJ2-5): DSGVTQTPKHLITATGQRVTLRCSPRSGDLSVYWYQQSLDQGLQFLIQYYNGEERAKGNILERFSAQQFPDLHSELNLSSLELGDSALYFCASGGTGSYQETQYFGPGTRLLVL.

The rearrangement links TRBV7-9 to TRBJ2-3, with TRBD2 matching 7 bases. Germline V gene data show CDR1 as SEHNR and CDR2 as FQNEAQ (reference sequence). This CDR3 has 16 residues. V lost 1 base and J lost 2; bases outside the gene matches: 6. CDR3 sequence reads: CASSLGSGAYTDTQYF. The CDR3 DNA sequence: TGTGCCAGCAGCTTAGGGAGCGGGGCGTACACAGATACGCAGTATTTT.

The V and J genes are TRBV7-9 and TRBJ2-1, with 13 bases identical to TRBD2. Germline V gene data show CDR1 as SEHNR and CDR2 as FQNEAQ (reference sequence). The CDR3 totals 16 residues. The V segment lost 5 bases and the J segment 2 bases; nucleotides outside the gene matches: 3. Here the CDR3 reads CASSIGTSGAYNEQFF. DNA of the CDR3: TGTGCCAGCAGCATCGGGACTAGCGGGGCCTACAATGAGCAGTTCTTC.

The chain uses TRBV28 and TRBJ1-1; 7 bases fit TRBD1. This CDR3 has 15 residues. CDR1 and CDR2 (germline): MDHEN, SYDVKM. The ends lost 6 bases at V and 7 bases at J; junction bases unmatched: 14. In DNA, the CDR3 is TGTGCCAGCAGCCTTCCCGGACAGGTCGTGGATGAAGCTTTCTTT. As protein: CASSLPGQVVDEAFF.